Listed here are 6 T cell receptor beta chains from one sample, sequenced in a study of T cells in Graves' hyperthyroidism and ophthalmopathy. Amplification of TCR beta CDR3 regions used RNA as the template. TCR CDR3 underwent first-round RT-PCR with the HTBI primer set. TCRdb independently ran MiXCR on the multiplex PCR reads; one entry per CDR3 protein. Of approximately 210,000 distinct CDR3 sequences listed, roughly 18% are singletons. Input material: blood. Receptors were obtained from a man in his fifties with Graves' hyperthyroidism.

The chain uses TRBV4-1 and TRBJ2-7, with 11 bases identical to TRBD2. V was clipped by 1 base and J by 4 bases; unmatched bases: 6. CDR1 and CDR2 (germline): MGHRA, YSYEKL. The CDR3 has 16 amino acids. The CDR3 is CASSQGVAGGRYEQYF. In DNA, the CDR3 is TGCGCCAGCAGCCAAGGGGTAGCGGGAGGGCGTTACGAGCAGTACTTC.

The chain joins TRBV7-9 to TRBJ2-2, with TRBD1 matching 10 bases. The V gene end was trimmed by 3 bases and the J gene end by 0 bases; junction bases not matched to a gene: 1. The germline V gene has CDR1 SEHNR and CDR2 FQNEAQ (reference sequence). The CDR3 has 16 residues. This CDR3 reads CASSFGQGANTGELFF. The CDR3 DNA is TGTGCCAGCAGCTTCGGACAGGGGGCGAACACCGGGGAGCTGTTTTTT.

In this sample, this clonotype turned up a few times. This rearrangement joins TRBV28 to TRBJ2-2, with 10 bases matching TRBD2. Unmatched junction bases numbered 10, after V lost 8 bases and J lost 7 bases. From germline, CDR1 is MDHEN and CDR2 SYDVKM. This CDR3 contains 15 residues. The CDR3: CASLEASGRVGELFF. CDR3 in DNA: TGTGCCAGCCTAGAGGCTAGCGGGAGAGTCGGGGAGCTGTTTTTT. The variable domain in full, completed from reference TRBV28 and TRBJ2-2, reads DVKVTQSSRYLVKRTGEKVFLECVQDMDHENMFWYRQDPGLGLRLIYFSYDVKMKEKGDIPEGYSVSREKKERFSLILESASTNQTSMYLCASLEASGRVGELFFGEGSRLTVL.

Comments on this clonotype: A much larger clone differs from this one at a single base, so this may be a read error. The chain recombines TRBV30 with TRBJ2-5; D possibly corresponds to TRBD1 (6 bases). Germline V lookup: CDR1 GTSNPN, CDR2 SVGIG (reference sequence). The CDR3 runs to 13 residues. Here the CDR3 DNA reads TGTGCTTACTCGGACAGTTGGCAAGAGACCCAGTACTTC. Amino acids: CAYSDSWQETQYF.

Note on this clonotype: A read error may be the cause here, since a much bigger clone is one base away. The rearrangement links TRBV20-1 to TRBJ1-5; 7 bases map to TRBD1. Per the germline V gene, CDR1 is DFQATT and CDR2 is SNEGSKA (reference sequence). This CDR3 comprises 12 residues. V was clipped by 4 bases and J by 4 bases; unmatched bases: 1. DNA for the CDR3: TGCAGTGCTAAGACAGGGAATCAGCCCCAGCATTTT. Protein: CSAKTGNQPQHF.

This clonotype showed up many times. V is TRBV18 and J is TRBJ2-7; D call uncertain. From germline, CDR1 is KGHSH and CDR2 LQKENI. The CDR3 is 13 residues long. Trimming cost V 0 bases and J 5 bases, with 8 bases left between them. The CDR3 here is CASSPPTWDEQYF. The CDR3 DNA is TGTGCCAGCTCACCACCGACTTGGGACGAGCAGTACTTC.